The source of this T cell receptor beta chain is a study of blood T cells in healthy people across ages. CDR1 and CDR2 (germline): MGHRA, YSYEKL. This CDR3 region has 16 residues. V lost 2 bases, J lost 6 bases, and 17 bases lay in between. This clonotype was seen a few times. Sample-barcoded 5' priming and a J-beta primer mix drove a second PCR of roughly 6 to 12 cycles. TCRdb independently ran MiXCR on the 5' RACE reads; one entry per CDR3 protein. Of around 900,000 distinct CDR3 sequences listed, roughly 47% are singletons. Sequences were obtained from blood. This TCR came from a woman in her fifties or sixties in good health. This chain uses TRBV4-1 with TRBJ2-4, with D perhaps matching TRBD2 (6 bases). The CDR3 DNA sequence: TGCGCCAGCAGCCAATATCCCGGGGCGGAGGGAAACATTCAGTACTTC. Its translation: CASSQYPGAEGNIQYF.